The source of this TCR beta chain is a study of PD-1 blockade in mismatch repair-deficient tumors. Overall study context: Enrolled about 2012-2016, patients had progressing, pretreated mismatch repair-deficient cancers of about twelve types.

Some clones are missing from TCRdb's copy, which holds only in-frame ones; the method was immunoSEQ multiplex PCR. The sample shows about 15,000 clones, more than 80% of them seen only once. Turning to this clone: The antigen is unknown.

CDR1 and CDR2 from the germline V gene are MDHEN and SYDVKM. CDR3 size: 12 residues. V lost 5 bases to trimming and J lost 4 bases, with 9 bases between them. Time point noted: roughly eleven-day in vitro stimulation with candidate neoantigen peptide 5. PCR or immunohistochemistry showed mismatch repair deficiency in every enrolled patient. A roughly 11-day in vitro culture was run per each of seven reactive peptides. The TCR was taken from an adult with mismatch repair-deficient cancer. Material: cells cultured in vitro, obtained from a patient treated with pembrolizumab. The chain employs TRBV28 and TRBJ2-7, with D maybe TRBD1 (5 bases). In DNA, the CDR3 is TGTGCCAGCAGTCTAGGGGAATACGAGCAGTACTTC. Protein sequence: CASSLGEYEQYF.